Below are 18 T cell receptor beta chains sequenced from a single sample in a study of blood T cell repertoires in COVID-19. TCRdb keeps only in-frame clones here, not all; method: immunoSEQ multiplex PCR. The data contain approximately 250,000 clones, around 85% of them singletons. Sequenced sample: PBMCs or T cells enriched from blood (not recorded which). The receptors here all came from a woman in her fifties or sixties with acute COVID-19.

This rearrangement joins TRBV5-1 to TRBJ2-1, with D tentatively TRBD1 (6 bases). The length of the CDR3 is 13 residues. Trimming took off 5 bases at V and 6 bases at J, with 12 bases between the two ends. In germline, CDR1 is SGHRS, CDR2 YFSETQ. The CDR3 sequence: CASRFQGSNEQFF. Written as DNA, the CDR3 is TGCGCCAGCAGGTTCCAGGGGAGCAATGAGCAGTTCTTC.

As DNA, the CDR3 is TGTGCCAGCAGTTACTCGAATTGGAGGCGGGCTGGAAACACCATATATTTT. Protein sequence: CASSYSNWRRAGNTIYF. V gene TRBV6-2 or TRBV6-3 combines with J gene TRBJ1-3; no firm D call. The V end lost 0 bases, the J end lost 2 bases, and 14 bases lay between the germline ends. The V gene's germline CDR1 is MNHEY and CDR2 SVGEGT. The CDR3 has 17 amino acids.

CDR3 in amino acids: CASSIGTMNTGELFF. The DNA for the CDR3 is TGCGCCAGCAGCATCGGGACAATGAACACCGGGGAGCTGTTTTTT. The chain combines TRBV5-1 with TRBJ2-2, with D possibly being TRBD1 (6 bases). Germline assignment: CDR1 SGHRS and CDR2 YFSETQ. V dropped 4 bases and J dropped 1 base, with 11 bases sitting between them. This CDR3 contains 15 residues.

The chain combines TRBV12-3 or TRBV12-4 with TRBJ1-1; D ambiguous. The V end lost 4 bases, the J end lost 3 bases, and 9 bases lay between the germline ends. The CDR3 totals 13 residues. The CDR3 region has the DNA TGTGCCAGCAGTTCCCAGATGGACACTGAAGCTTTCTTT. This encodes CASSSQMDTEAFF.

As for this clone: A much more abundant neighbour one base away suggests this may be a read error. This same CDR3 is encoded by further DNA sequences in the sample. This chain uses TRBV9 with TRBJ2-2; TRBD2 matches 9 bases. The CDR3 loop spans 17 amino acids. The V gene's germline CDR1 is SGDLS and CDR2 YYNGEE. CDR3 DNA: TGTGCCCGCAGCGTAGCGGCGGGGGGGCCTAGTGCCGGGGAGCTGTTTTTT. It codes for CARSVAAGGPSAGELFF. The entire variable domain, with the rest obtained from reference TRBV9 and TRBJ2-2, is as follows: DSGVTQTPKHLITATGQRVTLRCSPRSGDLSVYWYQQSLDQGLQFLIQYYNGEERAKGNILERFSAQQFPDLHSELNLSSLELGDSALYFCARSVAAGGPSAGELFFGEGSRLTVL.

The gene calls are TRBV5-1 and TRBJ2-6, with D unclear. CDR1 is SGHRS and CDR2 is YFSETQ in the germline V gene. The CDR3 runs 15 residues. Trimming took 7 bases from V and 1 from J, leaving 12 bases between them. The CDR3 protein is CASQGDISGANVLTF. Written as DNA, the CDR3 is TGCGCCAGCCAAGGTGACATTTCTGGGGCCAACGTCCTGACTTTC.

The gene calls are TRBV3-1 (or the pseudogene TRBV3-2) and TRBJ2-7; 8 bases match TRBD1. V lost 4 bases and J lost 3; bases outside the gene matches: 2. The CDR3 spans 13 residues. CDR1 and CDR2 from the germline V gene are LGHDT and YNNKEL (reference sequence). The CDR3 loop reads CASSRTGSYEQYF. The CDR3 bases are TGTGCCAGCAGCCGGACAGGGAGCTACGAGCAGTACTTC.

The chain is built from TRBV6-5 and TRBJ1-5, with D possibly matching TRBD1 (6 bases). The V end lost 0 bases, the J end lost 7 bases, and 10 bases lay between the germline ends. This CDR3 contains 14 residues. Germline lookup yields CDR1 MNHEY and CDR2 SVGAGI. DNA of the CDR3: TGTGCCAGCAGTTACTCTTACAGGGACCAGCCCCAGCATTTT. Protein: CASSYSYRDQPQHF.

The V and J genes are TRBV9 and TRBJ2-3; possible D gene TRBD2, 7 bases. Looked up from germline, CDR1 is SGDLS and CDR2 is YYNGEE. V gave up 3 bases and J gave up 2 bases, with 13 bases separating them. This CDR3 spans 15 amino acids. The CDR3 loop reads CASSDGGLLTDTQYF. CDR3 bases: TGTGCCAGCAGCGACGGGGGGCTCCTCACAGATACGCAGTATTTT. Full variable domain (outside the CDR3, taken from reference TRBV9 and TRBJ2-3): DSGVTQTPKHLITATGQRVTLRCSPRSGDLSVYWYQQSLDQGLQFLIQYYNGEERAKGNILERFSAQQFPDLHSELNLSSLELGDSALYFCASSDGGLLTDTQYFGPGTRLTVL.

V and J are TRBV2 and TRBJ1-2; 8 bases are shared with TRBD1. This CDR3 has 13 residues. The germline gives CDR1 SNHLY, CDR2 FYNNEI. V shed 9 bases and J 5 bases; nucleotides not matched to a gene: 8. This CDR3 is CARSRDRGYGYTF. The CDR3 region has the DNA TGTGCCAGGTCACGTGACAGGGGTTATGGCTACACCTTC.

This clone was observed once. The V gene is TRBV6-2 or TRBV6-3, the J gene TRBJ2-1; 7 positions match TRBD2. Germline CDR1 and CDR2: MNHEY and SVGEGT. V lost 2 bases and J lost 2; bases outside the gene matches: 6. The CDR3 is 16 amino acids. CDR3 residues: CASSYGGVVTYNEQFF. As DNA, the CDR3 is TGTGCCAGCAGTTACGGGGGGGTCGTCACCTACAATGAGCAGTTCTTC.

This clone has only one observation. The J gene is TRBJ2-1, the V gene TRBV15, with D hard to call. The V end lost 0 bases, the J end lost 7 bases, and 7 bases lay between the germline ends. CDR3 length: 13 residues. The germline CDR1 and CDR2 sequences are LNHNV and YYDKDF (reference sequence). CDR3 loop: CATSRETRNEQFF. As DNA, the CDR3 is TGTGCCACCAGCAGAGAAACTCGGAATGAGCAGTTCTTC.

The genes are TRBV7-2 and TRBJ2-7; D is perhaps TRBD1 (5 bases). With 4 bases removed from V and 1 base from J, the gap between germline ends came to 11 bases. The CDR3 extends over 14 amino acids. Germline V gene data show CDR1 as SGHTA and CDR2 as FQGNSA. The CDR3 sequence is CASSSRVQSYEQYF. DNA of the CDR3: TGTGCCAGCAGCTCCAGGGTACAGTCCTACGAGCAGTACTTC. Drawing the rest from reference TRBV7-2 and TRBJ2-7, the complete variable domain is GAGVSQSPSNKVTEKGKDVELRCDPISGHTALYWYRQSLGQGLEFLIYFQGNSAPDKSGLPSDRFSAERTGGSVSTLTIQRTQQEDSAVYLCASSSRVQSYEQYFGPGTRLTVT.

The chain recombines TRBV19 with TRBJ1-2; D unresolved. The CDR3 covers 13 residues. Germline CDR1 LNHDA, CDR2 SQIVND (reference sequence). Trimming took 5 bases from V and 2 from J, leaving 9 bases between them. The CDR3, as DNA: TGTGCCAGTAGTCGGCGGTTAAACTATGGCTACACCTTC. Encoded protein: CASSRRLNYGYTF.

The V gene is TRBV7-2, the J gene TRBJ2-1; D possibly corresponds to TRBD1 (5 bases). CDR3 length: 14 residues. The germline V gene has CDR1 SGHTA and CDR2 FQGNSA. V lost 1 base, J lost 3 bases, and 7 bases lay in between. The CDR3 loop is CASSLGTGYNEQFF. The CDR3 coding sequence is TGTGCCAGCAGCTTAGGTACAGGCTACAATGAGCAGTTCTTC.

V is TRBV11-2 and J is TRBJ2-7; D might be TRBD2 (6 bases). The germline V and J ends were trimmed by 3 bases and 5 bases, with 8 bases remaining between them. This CDR3 has 12 residues. Germline V CDR1 and CDR2: SGHAT, FQNNGV. The CDR3 reads CASSFTSHEQYF. The CDR3, as DNA: TGTGCCAGCAGCTTCACTAGCCACGAGCAGTACTTC.

This clone appeared a few times. The V gene is TRBV3-1 (or the pseudogene TRBV3-2), the J gene TRBJ1-2, with TRBD1 as a possible D gene (6 bases). Germline-derived CDR1 and CDR2 are LGHDT and YNNKEL (reference sequence). The length of the CDR3 is 17 residues. Trimming took 0 bases from V and 4 from J, leaving 18 bases between them. The CDR3 reads CASSQEAGTPRSYGYTF. The CDR3 nucleotides read TGTGCCAGCAGCCAAGAAGCCGGGACACCGAGATCCTATGGCTACACCTTC.

This chain joins TRBV11-3 and TRBJ2-1, with unresolved D. Germline V lookup: CDR1 SGHNT, CDR2 YENEEA. The CDR3 runs 13 residues. V was pared by 5 bases and J by 1 base, with 6 bases between. The CDR3 region has the DNA TGTGCCAGCAGCGGCCAATCCTACAATGAGCAGTTCTTC. Residues: CASSGQSYNEQFF.